Listed below are T cell receptor beta chains from one sample, sequenced in a study of monozygotic twins with cystic fibrosis. TCRdb's copy holds only in-frame clones and misses some; the assay was immunoSEQ multiplex PCR. The sample carries 20,000 or so clones, approximately 87% recorded once. Sequencing was carried out using blood. Receptor source: a woman aged 25 to 39 with cystic fibrosis. Each CDR3 is given with its conserved first and last residue. Fields, in order: V gene, clone size, J gene, CDR3 protein. Size tells how often a clone was seen (once, few, many) or the class of an expanded clone, and some rows leave it out.

TRBV28	-	TRBJ2-7	CASSRQGTLVGEQYF
TRBV7-9	-	TRBJ2-1	CASNDRTAEQFF
TRBV27	-	TRBJ1-5	CASSPGQGRNQPQHF
TRBV28	once	TRBJ1-1	CASENTEAFF
TRBV11-2	-	TRBJ2-5	CASSLPGGWGETQYF
TRBV6-1	few	TRBJ1-3	CASSEGLSGNTIYF
TRBV18	-	TRBJ2-7	CASSPSDLLTGQPYEQYF
TRBV19	-	TRBJ1-2	CASSIVGIYGYTF
TRBV27	-	TRBJ2-7	CASTLSGGLGEQYF
TRBV14	-	TRBJ2-1	CASSQEGRTITLGSYSYNEQFF
TRBV5-6	-	TRBJ1-1	CASTNGRGARAFF
TRBV5-5	-	TRBJ2-5	CASSLFGETQYF
TRBV14	-	TRBJ2-7	CASSLDSYEQYF
TRBV28	-	TRBJ1-2	CASSFEVGGALGYTF
TRBV6-1	once	TRBJ2-5	CAIGGRETQYF
TRBV4-1	-	TRBJ1-1	CASSQEGGLHTEAFF